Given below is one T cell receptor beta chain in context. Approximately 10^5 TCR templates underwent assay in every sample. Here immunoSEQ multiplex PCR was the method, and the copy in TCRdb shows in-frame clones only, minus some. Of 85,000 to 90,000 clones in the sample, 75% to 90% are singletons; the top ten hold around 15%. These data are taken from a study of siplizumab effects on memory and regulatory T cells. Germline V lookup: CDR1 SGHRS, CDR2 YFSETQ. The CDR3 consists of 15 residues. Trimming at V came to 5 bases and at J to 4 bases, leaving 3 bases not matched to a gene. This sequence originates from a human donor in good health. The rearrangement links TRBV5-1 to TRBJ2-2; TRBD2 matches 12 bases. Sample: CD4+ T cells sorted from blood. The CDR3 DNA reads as TGCGCCAGCAGATTACTAGCGGGAGGCACCGGGGAGCTGTTTTTT. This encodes CASRLLAGGTGELFF.